The 8 T cell receptor beta chains below all came from one sample that was sequenced in a study of control samples from healthy donors and cancer patients. The assay was immunoSEQ multiplex PCR, and TCRdb's table has in-frame clones only and misses some. The sample has approximately 70,000 clones, under 90% seen once. Sample: PBMCs. These receptors came from a man in his sixties with lung cancer.

This chain connects TRBV7-9 to TRBJ2-1; 9 nucleotides match TRBD2. Germline V gives CDR1 SEHNR, CDR2 FQNEAQ (reference sequence). The ends lost 1 base at V and 8 bases at J; junction bases unmatched: 6. This CDR3 contains 15 residues. The CDR3 sequence: CASSLVSGGTDEQFF. Written as DNA, the CDR3 is TGTGCCAGCAGCTTAGTTAGCGGGGGAACGGATGAGCAGTTCTTC.

This chain's CDR3 is CASSYAGTYGYTF. In DNA form, the CDR3 reads TGTGCCAGCAGTTATGCAGGGACCTATGGCTACACCTTC. The gene calls are TRBV6-2 or TRBV6-3 and TRBJ1-2, with D possibly matching TRBD1 (5 bases). Germline V gene lookup returns CDR1 MNHEY and CDR2 SVGEGT. V gave up 3 bases and J gave up 4 bases, with 9 bases separating them. This CDR3 is 13 amino acids long.

The chain links TRBV11-1 to TRBJ2-2, with 8 bases that match TRBD2. Trimming at V came to 6 bases and at J to 0 bases, leaving 6 bases not matched to a gene. The CDR3 runs 16 residues. Germline V gene sequence: CDR1 SGHAT, CDR2 FQDESV (reference sequence). This CDR3 is CASRLSGGSNTGELFF. The CDR3 DNA reads as TGTGCCAGCAGACTCAGCGGGGGATCGAACACCGGGGAGCTGTTTTTT. Looking up the rest from reference TRBV11-1 and TRBJ2-2 gives the full variable domain: EAEVAQSPRYKITEKSQAVAFWCDPISGHATLYWYRQILGQGPELLVQFQDESVVDDSQLPKDRFSAERLKGVDSTLKIQPAELGDSAMYLCASRLSGGSNTGELFFGEGSRLTVL.

The rearrangement joins TRBV9 to TRBJ1-1; maybe TRBD1 (6 bases). The length of the CDR3 is 14 residues. V was shortened by 0 bases and J by 6 bases, with 12 bases between the two germline ends. Per germline, CDR1 SGDLS and CDR2 YYNGEE. As DNA, the CDR3 is TGTGCCAGCAGCGTAGTGCAGGGGTTCCCTGAAGCTTTCTTT. Its protein product is CASSVVQGFPEAFF. The full variable domain, completed using reference TRBV9 and TRBJ1-1, is DSGVTQTPKHLITATGQRVTLRCSPRSGDLSVYWYQQSLDQGLQFLIQYYNGEERAKGNILERFSAQQFPDLHSELNLSSLELGDSALYFCASSVVQGFPEAFFGQGTRLTVV.

The chain is built from TRBV6-4 and TRBJ2-3; 12 bases map to TRBD2. CDR1 and CDR2 (germline): MRHNA, SNTAGT. This CDR3 has 16 residues. J gave up 3 bases and V 6 bases, and 7 bases lay outside the gene matches. The CDR3 region is CASSPTSGGPTDTQYF. In nucleotides, the CDR3 is TGTGCCAGCAGCCCGACTAGCGGGGGACCAACAGATACGCAGTATTTT.

The chain recombines TRBV7-7 with TRBJ2-5; tentatively, D is TRBD1 (5 bases). V gave up 1 base and J gave up 3 bases, with 12 bases separating them. CDR3 length: 15 amino acids. In germline, CDR1 is SSHAT, CDR2 FNYEAQ (reference sequence). This CDR3 reads CASSLGGSGKETQYF. The DNA for the CDR3 is TGTGCCAGCAGCTTAGGGGGCTCGGGTAAAGAGACCCAGTACTTC.

The V and J genes are TRBV2 and TRBJ2-5; D gene ambiguous. Trimming took off 0 bases at V and 5 bases at J, with 4 bases between the two ends. The V gene's germline CDR1 is SNHLY and CDR2 FYNNEI. There are 12 residues in the CDR3. The CDR3: CASSEAPETQYF. The CDR3 coding sequence is TGTGCCAGCAGTGAAGCGCCGGAGACCCAGTACTTC.

The V and J genes are TRBV7-3 and TRBJ2-7, with 8 bases aligning to TRBD2. After removal of 1 base from V and 6 bases from J, the junction contained 8 bases not matched to a gene. Germline V gene data show CDR1 as SGHTA and CDR2 as FQGTGA. This CDR3 region has 15 residues. CDR3 in amino acids: CASSLMGLVEGEQYF. CDR3 coding DNA: TGTGCCAGCAGCTTAATGGGACTAGTAGAGGGCGAGCAGTACTTC.